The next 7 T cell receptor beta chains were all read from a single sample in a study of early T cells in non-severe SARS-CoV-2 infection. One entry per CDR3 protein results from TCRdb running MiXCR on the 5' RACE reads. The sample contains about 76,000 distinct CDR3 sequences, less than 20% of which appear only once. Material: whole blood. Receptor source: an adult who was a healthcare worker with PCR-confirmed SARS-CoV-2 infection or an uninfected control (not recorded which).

CDR3 nucleotide sequence: TGTGCCAGCAGGGAACCGGACAGGGCCTATGGCTACACCTTC. It specifies CASREPDRAYGYTF. The chain joins TRBV6-1 to TRBJ1-2; 8 nucleotides align to TRBD1. This CDR3 is 14 amino acids long. Germline V lookup: CDR1 MNHNS, CDR2 SASEGT. Trimming at V came to 6 bases and at J to 4 bases, leaving 7 bases not matched to a gene.

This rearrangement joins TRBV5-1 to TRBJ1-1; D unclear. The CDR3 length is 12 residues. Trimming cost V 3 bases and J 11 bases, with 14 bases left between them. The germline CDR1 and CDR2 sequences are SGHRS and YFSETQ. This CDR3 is CASSSEGSAAFF. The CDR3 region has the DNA TGCGCCAGCAGCTCCGAAGGGAGTGCGGCTTTCTTT.

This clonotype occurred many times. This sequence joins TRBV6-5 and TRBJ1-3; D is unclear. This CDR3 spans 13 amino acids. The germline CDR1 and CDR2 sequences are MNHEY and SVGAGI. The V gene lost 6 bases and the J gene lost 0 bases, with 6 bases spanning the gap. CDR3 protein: CASRQSSGNTIYF. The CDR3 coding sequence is TGTGCCAGCAGGCAGAGCTCTGGAAACACCATATATTTT.

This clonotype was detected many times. The CDR3 reads CSVTGLSGNTIYF. The CDR3 DNA is TGCAGCGTCACGGGCCTCTCTGGAAACACCATATATTTT. This chain connects TRBV29-1 to TRBJ1-3; D is ambiguous. CDR3 size: 13 residues. V was cut by 6 bases and J by 0 bases, with 9 bases left in between. Germline V gene sequence: CDR1 SQVTM, CDR2 ANQGSEA.

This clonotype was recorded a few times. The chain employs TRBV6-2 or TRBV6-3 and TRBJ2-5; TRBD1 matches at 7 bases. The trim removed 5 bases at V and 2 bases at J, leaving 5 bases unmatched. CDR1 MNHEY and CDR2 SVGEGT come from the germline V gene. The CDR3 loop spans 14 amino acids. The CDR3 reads CASSEGTAQETQYF. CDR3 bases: TGTGCCAGCAGTGAGGGGACAGCACAAGAGACCCAGTACTTC.

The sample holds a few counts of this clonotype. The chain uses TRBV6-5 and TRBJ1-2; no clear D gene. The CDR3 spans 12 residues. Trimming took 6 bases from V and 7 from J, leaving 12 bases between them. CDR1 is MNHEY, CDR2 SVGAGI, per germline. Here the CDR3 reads CASSQDGFGYTF. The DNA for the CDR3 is TGTGCCAGCAGCCAGGACGGGTTTGGCTACACCTTC.

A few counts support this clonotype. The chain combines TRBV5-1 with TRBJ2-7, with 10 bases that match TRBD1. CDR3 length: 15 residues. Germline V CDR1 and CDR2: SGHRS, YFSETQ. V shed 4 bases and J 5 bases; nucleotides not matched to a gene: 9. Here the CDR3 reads CASSPSDRGRDEQYF. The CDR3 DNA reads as TGCGCCAGCAGCCCCTCCGACAGGGGGCGCGACGAGCAGTACTTC. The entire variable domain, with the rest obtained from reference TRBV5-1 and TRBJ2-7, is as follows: KAGVTQTPRYLIKTRGQQVTLSCSPISGHRSVSWYQQTPGQGLQFLFEYFSETQRNKGNFPGRFSGRQFSNSRSEMNVSTLELGDSALYLCASSPSDRGRDEQYFGPGTRLTVT.